The sequence of this T cell receptor (beta chain) was determined in a study of blood T cell repertoires in COVID-19. The CDR3 has 13 residues. Per the germline V gene, CDR1 is MNHEY and CDR2 is SVGEGT. The V and J ends lost 4 bases and 1 base respectively, with 6 bases between them. TCRdb's table, derived via immunoSEQ multiplex PCR, lists solely in-frame clones and lacks some. The sample has 250,000 to 400,000 clones; more than 75% are singletons. Recruitment covered about two dozen US areas and drew participants whose ages spanned roughly 18 to 89 years. The clonotype comes from a woman aged 25-40 years who had recovered from COVID-19. Material: PBMCs or T cells enriched from blood (not recorded which). The chain couples TRBV6-2 or TRBV6-3 to TRBJ2-3, with D possibly TRBD2 on 6 matching bases. The CDR3 DNA sequence: TGTGCCAGCAGTTGGGGGGGCACAGATACGCAGTATTTT. Translation: CASSWGGTDTQYF.